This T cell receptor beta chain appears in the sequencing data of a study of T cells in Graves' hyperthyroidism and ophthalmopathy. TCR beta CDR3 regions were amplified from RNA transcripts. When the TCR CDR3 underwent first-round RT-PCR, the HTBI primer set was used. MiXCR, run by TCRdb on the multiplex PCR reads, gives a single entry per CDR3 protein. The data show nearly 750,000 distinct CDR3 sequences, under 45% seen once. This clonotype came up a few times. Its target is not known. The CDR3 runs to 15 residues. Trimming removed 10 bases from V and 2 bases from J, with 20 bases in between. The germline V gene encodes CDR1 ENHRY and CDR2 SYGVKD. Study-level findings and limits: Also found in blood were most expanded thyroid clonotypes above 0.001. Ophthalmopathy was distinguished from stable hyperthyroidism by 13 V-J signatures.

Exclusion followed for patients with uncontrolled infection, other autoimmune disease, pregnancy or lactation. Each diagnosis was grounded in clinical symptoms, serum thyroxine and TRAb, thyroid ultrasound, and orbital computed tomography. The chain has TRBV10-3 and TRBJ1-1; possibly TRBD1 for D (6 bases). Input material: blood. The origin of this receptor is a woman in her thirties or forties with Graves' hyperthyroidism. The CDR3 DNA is TGTGCCAGCTCGGGACAAGACGTAAGCAACACTGAAGCTTTCTTT. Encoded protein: CASSGQDVSNTEAFF.